The 22 T cell receptor beta chains below come from one sample, sequenced in a study of cytomegalovirus exposure and HLA in healthy donors. With 60 Vbeta and 13 Jbeta primers, the PCR was carried out. Only in-frame clones appear in the TCRdb table, and some are missing; sequencing was by immunoSEQ multiplex PCR. The sample includes about 170,000 clones, 70% to 90% of them seen just once. The sequencing input was PBMCs. The receptor set was obtained from a woman younger than 35 in good health and CMV-seronegative.

Remarks on this clone: The junction departs from germline at one end; a sequencing error may be responsible. The chain has TRBV28 and TRBJ2-1; the D is unclear. Germline assignment: CDR1 MDHEN and CDR2 SYDVKM. This CDR3 spans 14 amino acids. The CDR3 sequence is CASSLWDNHNERFF. In nucleotides, the CDR3 is TGTGCCAGCAGTTTATGGGATAATCACAATGAGCGGTTCTTC.

On this clone itself: This specimen includes other DNA sequences encoding the same CDR3. The chain recombines TRBV5-1 with TRBJ1-5, with a possible D match to TRBD1 (5 bases). The V gene lost 0 bases and the J gene lost 0 bases, with 7 bases spanning the gap. From germline, CDR1 is SGHRS and CDR2 YFSETQ. This CDR3 is 15 amino acids long. The CDR3 nucleotides read TGCGCCAGCAGCTTGGCAGGGAATAGCAATCAGCCCCAGCATTTT. This translates into CASSLAGNSNQPQHF.

The chain's CDR3 is CAWSHDRGRDQPQHF. The DNA of the CDR3 is TGTGCCTGGAGCCACGACAGGGGACGGGATCAGCCCCAGCATTTT. The chain couples TRBV30 to TRBJ1-5; 8 nucleotides match TRBD1. Losses at the gene ends were 3 bases for V and 5 bases for J; bases not matched to a gene: 9. The germline gives CDR1 GTSNPN, CDR2 SVGIG (reference sequence). The CDR3 consists of 15 residues.

The chain couples TRBV27 to TRBJ2-1; D is unresolved. CDR3 length equals 15 residues. With 5 bases removed from V and 1 base from J, the gap between germline ends came to 12 bases. Germline V gene data show CDR1 as MNHEY and CDR2 as SMNVEV (reference sequence). In DNA form, the CDR3 reads TGTGCCAGCAGTAGGCAGGCTGTGTCCTACAATGAGCAGTTCTTC. The encoded protein is CASSRQAVSYNEQFF.

V gene TRBV7-2 combines with J gene TRBJ1-3; D is perhaps TRBD1 (6 bases). Trimming took 3 bases from V and 7 from J, leaving 16 bases between them. The germline CDR1 and CDR2 sequences are SGHTA and FQGNSA. The CDR3 is made up of 15 amino acids. The CDR3 DNA reads as TGTGCCAGCAGCTTGGACAGCACCCACCTGAACACCATATATTTT. This sequence encodes CASSLDSTHLNTIYF.

J is TRBJ1-1 and V is TRBV27; a possible D gene is TRBD1 (6 bases). The CDR3 has 16 residues. CDR1 and CDR2 from the germline V gene are MNHEY and SMNVEV (reference sequence). Deletions cut 1 base from V and 2 bases from J, with 14 bases between. The CDR3 loop is CASSLYPTGTNTEAFF. The CDR3 DNA follows: TGTGCCAGCAGTTTATATCCCACAGGGACAAACACTGAAGCTTTCTTT.

The V call is TRBV30, the J call TRBJ2-2; perhaps TRBD1 as D (6 bases). V dropped 5 bases and J dropped 0 bases, with 7 bases sitting between them. The CDR3 totals 13 residues. Germline values: CDR1 GTSNPN, CDR2 SVGIG (reference sequence). The CDR3 nucleotides are TGTGCCTGGGAGGGGGCGAACACCGGGGAGCTGTTTTTT. As protein: CAWEGANTGELFF.

The chain employs TRBV28 and TRBJ2-3, with unresolved D. CDR1 is MDHEN, CDR2 SYDVKM, per germline. Trimming took 7 bases from V and 8 from J, leaving 7 bases between them. This CDR3 is built from 10 residues. The CDR3 DNA reads TGTGCCAGCAAAAAGAGTACGCAGTATTTT. Amino acid sequence: CASKKSTQYF. Together with reference TRBV28 and TRBJ2-3, the CDR3 gives the full variable domain: DVKVTQSSRYLVKRTGEKVFLECVQDMDHENMFWYRQDPGLGLRLIYFSYDVKMKEKGDIPEGYSVSREKKERFSLILESASTNQTSMYLCASKKSTQYFGPGTRLTVL.

This sequence joins TRBV10-3 and TRBJ2-1; TRBD2 is a possible D gene (7 bases). This CDR3 region has 15 residues. Germline V lookup: CDR1 ENHRY, CDR2 SYGVKD. The V gene lost 4 bases and the J gene lost 4 bases, with 14 bases spanning the gap. The CDR3 coding sequence is TGTGCCATCAGTGTGGGCGGGGGCGAGTACAATGAGCAGTTCTTC. Encoded protein: CAISVGGGEYNEQFF.

A single count supports this clone. The chain links TRBV28 to TRBJ2-7; 12 bases line up with TRBD1. J gave up 6 bases and V 7 bases, and 10 bases lay outside the gene matches. CDR1 and CDR2 (germline): MDHEN, SYDVKM. CDR3 length: 15 amino acids. CDR3 region: CASNYPGQGAPEQYF. The DNA for the CDR3 is TGTGCCAGCAATTATCCGGGACAGGGGGCCCCCGAGCAGTACTTC.

This clone was observed a handful of times. As DNA, the CDR3 is TGTGCCAGCAGTTTCCGGACAGGGATAGGCTCCACTGAAGCTTTCTTT. Translation: CASSFRTGIGSTEAFF. J is TRBJ1-1 and V is TRBV6-6, with 8 bases that match TRBD1. The CDR3 extends over 16 amino acids. The germline V gene encodes CDR1 MNHNY and CDR2 SVGAGI (reference sequence). The J segment lost 4 bases and the V segment lost 4 bases, leaving 11 bases of the junction unmatched.

The CDR3 reads CASSAQGAPKNIQYF. As DNA, the CDR3 is TGTGCCAGCAGCGCACAGGGGGCGCCCAAAAACATTCAGTACTTC. The chain combines TRBV9 with TRBJ2-4; 9 bases align to TRBD1. Trimming at V came to 3 bases and at J to 2 bases, leaving 3 bases not matched to a gene. The CDR3 covers 15 residues. The germline V gene has CDR1 SGDLS and CDR2 YYNGEE.

The genes are TRBV2 and TRBJ2-5; the match to TRBD2 covers 8 bases. V lost 5 bases and J lost 5; bases outside the gene matches: 4. Germline CDR1 reads SNHLY; CDR2 reads FYNNEI. There are 13 residues in the CDR3. The CDR3 sequence is CASSREGLETQYF. In DNA, the CDR3 is TGTGCCAGCAGTCGGGAGGGCCTGGAGACCCAGTACTTC.

There are a few counts of this clone. The CDR3 sequence: CASSPPGLVGYTF. The CDR3 bases are TGTGCCAGCAGCCCCCCAGGTCTTGTCGGCTACACCTTC. The rearrangement joins TRBV28 to TRBJ1-2; no reliable D call. Trimming took 6 bases from V and 8 from J, leaving 16 bases between them. The CDR3 spans 13 residues. The V gene's germline CDR1 is MDHEN and CDR2 SYDVKM.

The chain links TRBV9 to TRBJ1-1; D remains ambiguous. From germline, CDR1 is SGDLS and CDR2 YYNGEE. The V end was cut by 0 bases, the J end by 9 bases, with 12 bases between. The CDR3 is made up of 13 amino acids. The CDR3 is CASSVDPGSQAFF. The CDR3 bases are TGTGCCAGCAGCGTAGACCCGGGAAGCCAAGCTTTCTTT.

The genes are TRBV27 and TRBJ2-5, with 12 bases identical to TRBD2. Germline V gene data show CDR1 as MNHEY and CDR2 as SMNVEV (reference sequence). The trim removed 2 bases at V and 0 bases at J, leaving 16 bases unmatched. The CDR3 has 21 amino acids. The CDR3 here is CASSLGPLDGTSGRYQETQYF. CDR3 coding DNA: TGTGCCAGCAGTTTAGGTCCATTGGATGGGACTAGCGGGCGCTACCAAGAGACCCAGTACTTC.

The chain employs TRBV2 and TRBJ2-7; D ambiguous. V was clipped by 5 bases and J by 2 bases, with 4 bases between them. The CDR3 runs 11 residues. Germline V lookup: CDR1 SNHLY, CDR2 FYNNEI. DNA for the CDR3: TGTGCCAGCAGTCTAGCCTACGAGCAGTACTTC. Its protein product is CASSLAYEQYF.

The V call is TRBV4-3, the J call TRBJ2-7, with D possibly being TRBD1 (6 bases). The CDR3 is 15 residues long. Trimming left V 4 bases short and J 1 base short, with 14 bases between. Germline V gene lookup returns CDR1 LGHNA and CDR2 YSLEER. The CDR3 sequence is CASSPEQGWSYEQYF. CDR3 DNA sequence: TGCGCCAGCAGCCCCGAACAGGGATGGTCCTACGAGCAGTACTTC.

This rearrangement joins TRBV5-1 to TRBJ2-5, with D perhaps matching TRBD1 (6 bases). The V gene lost 4 bases and the J gene lost 2 bases, with 21 bases spanning the gap. This CDR3 spans 17 amino acids. Per the germline V gene, CDR1 is SGHRS and CDR2 is YFSETQ. In DNA, the CDR3 is TGCGCCAGCAGCCAGGTCCCAAGGGGCGACAGGCAAGAGACCCAGTACTTC. Translation gives CASSQVPRGDRQETQYF.

The chain recombines TRBV6-6 with TRBJ2-7; no definite D call. Germline assignment: CDR1 MNHNY and CDR2 SVGAGI (reference sequence). V was shortened by 5 bases and J by 4 bases, with 12 bases between the two germline ends. This CDR3 contains 13 residues. Here the CDR3 reads CASSPTPPYEQYF. Here the CDR3 DNA reads TGTGCCAGCAGTCCGACTCCCCCGTACGAGCAGTACTTC.

The chain carries TRBV15 and TRBJ1-1, with D possibly TRBD1 on 5 matching bases. V lost 0 bases, J lost 11 bases, and 10 bases lay in between. The CDR3 consists of 12 residues. The germline V gene encodes CDR1 LNHNV and CDR2 YYDKDF (reference sequence). This chain's CDR3 is CATSREQADAFF. CDR3 sequence (DNA): TGTGCCACCAGCAGAGAACAGGCGGACGCTTTCTTT. The variable domain in full, completed from reference TRBV15 and TRBJ1-1, reads DAMVIQNPRYQVTQFGKPVTLSCSQTLNHNVMYWYQQKSSQAPKLLFHYYDKDFNNEADTPDNFQSRRPNTSFCFLDIRSPGLGDTAMYLCATSREQADAFFGQGTRLTVV.

This clone was observed once. This chain joins TRBV28 and TRBJ1-2; no clear D gene. This CDR3 comprises 11 residues. CDR1 and CDR2 from the germline V gene are MDHEN and SYDVKM. Trimming removed 8 bases from V and 3 bases from J, with 7 bases in between. CDR3 in DNA: TGTGCCAGCCGATTAGACTATGGCTACACCTTC. This encodes CASRLDYGYTF.